The subject of this entry is one T cell receptor (beta chain). Assay used: immunoSEQ multiplex PCR; TCRdb lists only in-frame clones, some missing. The sample lists approximately 980,000 clones, around 80% seen once, with over 1.3% in the top ten. The source of the sample is a study of shared clonotypes between healthy human individuals. J was trimmed by 4 bases and V by 4 bases; bases with no gene match: 2. The V gene's germline CDR1 is MNHNS and CDR2 SASEGT. This CDR3 is built from 13 residues. Sequences were obtained from memory CD4+ T cells sorted from blood. The subset here: CD45RA-negative fraction. V gene TRBV6-1 combines with J gene TRBJ2-7, with 9 bases fitting TRBD1. This receptor was obtained from a man younger than 35 in good health. The CDR3 DNA reads as TGTGCCAGCAGTGGGGACAGGGAGTACGAGCAGTACTTC. This gives the protein CASSGDREYEQYF.